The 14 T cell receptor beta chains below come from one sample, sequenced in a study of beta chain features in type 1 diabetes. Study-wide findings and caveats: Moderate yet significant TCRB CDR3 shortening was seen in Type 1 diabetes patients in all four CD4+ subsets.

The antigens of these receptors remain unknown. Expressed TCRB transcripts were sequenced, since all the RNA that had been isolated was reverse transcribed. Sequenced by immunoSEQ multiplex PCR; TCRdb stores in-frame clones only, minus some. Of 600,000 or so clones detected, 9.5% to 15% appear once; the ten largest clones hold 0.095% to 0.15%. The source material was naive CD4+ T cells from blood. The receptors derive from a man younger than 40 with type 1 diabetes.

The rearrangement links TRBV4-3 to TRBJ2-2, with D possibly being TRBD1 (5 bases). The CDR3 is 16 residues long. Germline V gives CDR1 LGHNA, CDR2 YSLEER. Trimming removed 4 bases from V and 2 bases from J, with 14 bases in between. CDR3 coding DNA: TGCGCCAGCAGCCCAGTTTGGACACAAAACACCGGGGAGCTGTTTTTT. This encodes CASSPVWTQNTGELFF.

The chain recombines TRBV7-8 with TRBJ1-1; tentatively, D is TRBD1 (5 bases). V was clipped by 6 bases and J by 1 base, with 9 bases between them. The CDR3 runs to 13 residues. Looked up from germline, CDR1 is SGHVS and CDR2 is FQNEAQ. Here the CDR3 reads CASRTQGNTEAFF. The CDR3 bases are TGTGCCAGCAGGACTCAGGGGAACACTGAAGCTTTCTTT.

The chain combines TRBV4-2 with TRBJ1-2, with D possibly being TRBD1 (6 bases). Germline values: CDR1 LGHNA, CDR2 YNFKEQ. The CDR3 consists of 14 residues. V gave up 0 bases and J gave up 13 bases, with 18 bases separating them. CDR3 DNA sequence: TGTGCCAGCAGCCAAGAGAGGACAGTGGGATCATGCACCTTC. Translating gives CASSQERTVGSCTF.

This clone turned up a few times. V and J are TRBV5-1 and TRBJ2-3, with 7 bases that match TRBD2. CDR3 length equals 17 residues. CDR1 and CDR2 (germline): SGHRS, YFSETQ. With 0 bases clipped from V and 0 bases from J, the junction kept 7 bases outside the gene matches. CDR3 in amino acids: CASSLEASGTSTDTQYF. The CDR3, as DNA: TGCGCCAGCAGCTTGGAGGCTAGCGGAACTAGCACAGATACGCAGTATTTT. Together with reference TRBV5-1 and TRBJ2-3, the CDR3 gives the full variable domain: KAGVTQTPRYLIKTRGQQVTLSCSPISGHRSVSWYQQTPGQGLQFLFEYFSETQRNKGNFPGRFSGRQFSNSRSEMNVSTLELGDSALYLCASSLEASGTSTDTQYFGPGTRLTVL.

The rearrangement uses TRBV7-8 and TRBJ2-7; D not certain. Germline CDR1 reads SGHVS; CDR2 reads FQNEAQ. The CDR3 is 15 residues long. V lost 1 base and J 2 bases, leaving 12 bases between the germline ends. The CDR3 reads CASSLGAPIAYEQYF. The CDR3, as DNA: TGTGCCAGCAGCTTAGGGGCCCCAATAGCCTACGAGCAGTACTTC.

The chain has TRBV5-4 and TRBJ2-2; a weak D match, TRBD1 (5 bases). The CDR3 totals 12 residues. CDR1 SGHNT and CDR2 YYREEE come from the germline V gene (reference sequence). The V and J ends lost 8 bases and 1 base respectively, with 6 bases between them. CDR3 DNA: TGTGCCAGTGGACAGAACACCGGGGAGCTGTTTTTT. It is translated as CASGQNTGELFF.

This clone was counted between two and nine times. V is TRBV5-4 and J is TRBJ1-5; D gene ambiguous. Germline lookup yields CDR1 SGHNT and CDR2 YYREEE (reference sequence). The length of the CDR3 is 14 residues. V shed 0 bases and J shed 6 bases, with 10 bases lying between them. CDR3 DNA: TGTGCCAGCAGCTTGGCGGGCGCAGGTCAGCCCCAGCATTTT. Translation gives CASSLAGAGQPQHF.

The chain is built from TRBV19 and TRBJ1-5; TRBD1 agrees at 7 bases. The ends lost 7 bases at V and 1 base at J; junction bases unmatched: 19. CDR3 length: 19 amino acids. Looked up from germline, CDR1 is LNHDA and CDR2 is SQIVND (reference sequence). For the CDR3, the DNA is TGTGCCAGTACCCCCGGTCGGGCTCGAGGGGGCAAGAGCAATCAGCCCCAGCATTTT. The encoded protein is CASTPGRARGGKSNQPQHF.

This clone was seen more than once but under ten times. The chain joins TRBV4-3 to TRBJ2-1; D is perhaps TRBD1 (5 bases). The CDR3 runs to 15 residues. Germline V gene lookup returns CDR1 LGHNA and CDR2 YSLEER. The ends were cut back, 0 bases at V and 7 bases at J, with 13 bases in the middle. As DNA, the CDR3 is TGCGCCAGCAGCCAAGACTTTACAGGTCAGAATGAGCAGTTCTTC. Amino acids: CASSQDFTGQNEQFF.

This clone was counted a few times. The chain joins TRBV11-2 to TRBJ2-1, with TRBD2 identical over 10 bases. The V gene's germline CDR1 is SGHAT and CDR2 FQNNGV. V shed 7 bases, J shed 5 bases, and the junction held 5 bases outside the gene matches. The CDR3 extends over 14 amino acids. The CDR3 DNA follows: TGTGCCAGCAAGGTACTAGCGGGGAACAATGAGCAGTTCTTC. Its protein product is CASKVLAGNNEQFF.

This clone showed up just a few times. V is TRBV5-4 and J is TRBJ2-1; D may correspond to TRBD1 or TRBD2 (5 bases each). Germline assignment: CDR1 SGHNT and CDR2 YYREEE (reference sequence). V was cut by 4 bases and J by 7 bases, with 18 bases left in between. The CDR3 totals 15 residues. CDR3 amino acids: CASSPAGTQVNEQFF. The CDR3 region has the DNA TGTGCCAGCAGCCCAGCCGGGACGCAGGTTAATGAGCAGTTCTTC. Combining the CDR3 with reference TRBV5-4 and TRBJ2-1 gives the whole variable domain ETGVTQSPTHLIKTRGQQVTLRCSSQSGHNTVSWYQQALGQGPQFIFQYYREEENGRGNFPPRFSGLQFPNYSSELNVNALELDDSALYLCASSPAGTQVNEQFFGPGTRLTVL.

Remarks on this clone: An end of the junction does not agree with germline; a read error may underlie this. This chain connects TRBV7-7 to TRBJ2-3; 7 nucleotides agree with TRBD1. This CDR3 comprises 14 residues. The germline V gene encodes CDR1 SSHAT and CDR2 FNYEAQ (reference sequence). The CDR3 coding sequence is TGTGCTAGCAGCCGCGGACAGGTCACAGATACGCAGTATTTT. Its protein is CASSRGQVTDTQYF.

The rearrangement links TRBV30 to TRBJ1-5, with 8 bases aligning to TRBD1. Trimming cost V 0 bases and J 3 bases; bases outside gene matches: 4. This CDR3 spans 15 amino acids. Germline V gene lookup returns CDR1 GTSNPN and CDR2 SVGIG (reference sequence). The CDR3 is CAWSVGRGLNQPQHF. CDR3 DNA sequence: TGTGCCTGGAGTGTGGGCAGGGGGCTCAATCAGCCCCAGCATTTT.

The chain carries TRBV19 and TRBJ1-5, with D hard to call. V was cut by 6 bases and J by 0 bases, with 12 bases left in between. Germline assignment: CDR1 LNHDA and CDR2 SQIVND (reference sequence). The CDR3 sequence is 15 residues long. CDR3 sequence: CASRNRADSNQPQHF. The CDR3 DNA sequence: TGTGCCAGTAGGAACCGGGCCGATAGCAATCAGCCCCAGCATTTT.